One and the same sample provided the 27 T cell receptor beta chains below, sequenced in a study of beta chain features in type 1 diabetes. Notes on the study in general: Type 1 diabetes patients had moderately but significantly shorter TCRB CDR3s in all four CD4+ subsets.

The authors reverse transcribed all of the isolated RNA, so sequencing captured expressed TCRB transcripts. TCRdb keeps only in-frame clones here, not all; method: immunoSEQ multiplex PCR. In the table there are about 660,000 clones, over 13% of which are singletons. Their recognized antigens are unknown. Sequenced input: naive CD4+ T cells from blood. The source of these receptors is a man aged 18-30 years with type 1 diabetes.

For this clone: Within the sample, other DNA sequences also encode this same CDR3. V gene TRBV30 combines with J gene TRBJ1-5; maybe TRBD1 (5 bases). Trimming took 0 bases from V and 6 from J, leaving 15 bases between them. This CDR3 has 15 amino acids. Germline loops: CDR1 GTSNPN, CDR2 SVGIG (reference sequence). The CDR3 DNA follows: TGTGCCTGGAGTGTACGGGGCCAGGGTGGTCAGCCCCAGCATTTT. Translating gives CAWSVRGQGGQPQHF.

The sample holds a few counts of this clone. This chain uses TRBV30 with TRBJ1-3; TRBD1 is a possible D gene (5 bases). Germline lookup yields CDR1 GTSNPN and CDR2 SVGIG (reference sequence). This CDR3 spans 15 amino acids. Trimming took 8 bases from V and 1 from J, leaving 18 bases between them. The CDR3 DNA reads TGTGCCCGAGGGGCCGGGGCAGTTTCTGGAAACACCATATATTTT. The encoded protein is CARGAGAVSGNTIYF.

This clone has only a few counts. The CDR3 bases are TGTGCCTGGAGCTTGGGGCGGTATGGCTACACCTTC. Protein: CAWSLGRYGYTF. The chain carries TRBV30 and TRBJ1-2; perhaps TRBD1 as D (5 bases). The CDR3 has 12 amino acids. CDR1 GTSNPN and CDR2 SVGIG come from the germline V gene (reference sequence). Trimming took off 3 bases at V and 5 bases at J, with 10 bases between the two ends.

Regarding this clone: The same CDR3 is also encoded by other DNA sequences in this sample. V is TRBV20-1 and J is TRBJ1-2; the match to TRBD1 covers 9 bases. The CDR3 totals 11 residues. Germline V gene data show CDR1 as DFQATT and CDR2 as SNEGSKA (reference sequence). The trim removed 3 bases at V and 8 bases at J, leaving 1 base unmatched. CDR3 region: CSARGQGGYTF. CDR3 in DNA: TGCAGTGCTAGGGGACAGGGAGGCTACACCTTC.

The V and J genes are TRBV7-9 and TRBJ2-1; 10 positions agree with TRBD2. Germline V gene data show CDR1 as SEHNR and CDR2 as FQNEAQ (reference sequence). After removal of 3 bases from V and 0 bases from J, the junction contained 2 bases not matched to a gene. The CDR3 is 16 amino acids. In nucleotides, the CDR3 is TGTGCCAGCAGCTTGGGACTAGCGAGCTCCTACAATGAGCAGTTCTTC. Translation: CASSLGLASSYNEQFF.

The chain combines TRBV29-1 with TRBJ1-4; tentatively, D is TRBD1 (5 bases). CDR1 SQVTM and CDR2 ANQGSEA come from the germline V gene. The CDR3 consists of 14 residues. With 6 bases removed from V and 8 bases from J, the gap between germline ends came to 19 bases. Here the CDR3 reads CSVYPSGGGEKLFF. CDR3 coding DNA: TGCAGCGTGTACCCCTCCGGGGGAGGGGAAAAACTGTTTTTT.

This clone was counted between two and nine times. The rearrangement links TRBV7-9 to TRBJ2-2, with 8 bases aligning to TRBD1. This CDR3 region has 15 residues. Germline V gene lookup returns CDR1 SEHNR and CDR2 FQNEAQ (reference sequence). Trimming took 7 bases from V and 0 from J; bases not matched to a gene: 4. The CDR3 spells CASTPGQANTGELFF. CDR3 coding DNA: TGTGCCAGCACACCGGGACAGGCGAACACCGGGGAGCTGTTTTTT.

This clone was counted only a few times. The chain uses TRBV7-3 and TRBJ2-5; D remains ambiguous. CDR1 is SGHTA and CDR2 is FQGTGA in the germline V gene. The CDR3 is made up of 12 amino acids. V lost 4 bases and J lost 5, with 8 bases in between. CDR3: CASSWGAETQYF. The CDR3 DNA sequence: TGTGCCAGCAGCTGGGGTGCGGAGACCCAGTACTTC. The variable domain in full, with the rest retrieved from reference TRBV7-3 and TRBJ2-5, is GAGVSQTPSNKVTEKGKYVELRCDPISGHTALYWYRQSLGQGPEFLIYFQGTGAADDSGLPNDRFFAVRPEGSVSTLKIQRTERGDSAVYLCASSWGAETQYFGPGTRLLVL.

The sample holds a few counts of this clone. V usage is TRBV5-1 and J usage is TRBJ2-2; no firm D call. The CDR3 runs 13 residues. Germline lookup yields CDR1 SGHRS and CDR2 YFSETQ. Trimming removed 4 bases from V and 6 bases from J, with 10 bases in between. CDR3 bases: TGCGCCAGCAGCCGCCACGAGGCCGGGGAGCTGTTTTTT. Translated: CASSRHEAGELFF.

This clone was recorded a few times. This chain connects TRBV7-9 to TRBJ2-1; 9 bases fit TRBD2. The germline CDR1 and CDR2 sequences are SEHNR and FQNEAQ (reference sequence). The J segment lost 7 bases and the V segment lost 5 bases, leaving 12 bases of the junction unmatched. The CDR3 totals 16 residues. CDR3 sequence: CASSRNGGGVLNEQFF. CDR3 DNA: TGTGCCAGCAGCCGCAACGGCGGGGGGGTTTTGAATGAGCAGTTCTTC.

This clone was seen more than once but under ten times. The chain employs TRBV27 and TRBJ2-7; D possibly uses TRBD1 or TRBD2 (5 bases each). Trimming left V 5 bases short and J 3 bases short, with 11 bases between. The CDR3 totals 13 residues. Germline CDR1 reads MNHEY; CDR2 reads SMNVEV (reference sequence). Here the CDR3 DNA reads TGTGCCAGCAGTATCCGGGACGGCTACGAGCAGTACTTC. Its translation is CASSIRDGYEQYF.

This chain links TRBV9 with TRBJ2-1; no firm D call. Germline CDR1 is SGDLS and CDR2 is YYNGEE. This CDR3 region has 14 residues. V shed 3 bases and J shed 4 bases, with 11 bases lying between them. The CDR3 region is CASSERTVYNEQFF. For the CDR3, the DNA is TGTGCCAGCAGCGAAAGGACGGTATACAATGAGCAGTTCTTC.

The sample holds a few counts of this clone. The chain has TRBV5-1 and TRBJ2-2; tentatively, D is TRBD1 (5 bases). Germline CDR1 SGHRS, CDR2 YFSETQ. The ends were cut back, 3 bases at V and 1 base at J, with 13 bases in the middle. The CDR3 totals 16 residues. For the CDR3, the DNA is TGCGCCAGCAGCTCAACAGGATACGAGAACACCGGGGAGCTGTTTTTT. Its protein product is CASSSTGYENTGELFF.

The chain carries TRBV6-6 and TRBJ2-1; no firm D call. The V end lost 2 bases, the J end lost 4 bases, and 3 bases lay between the germline ends. CDR1 is MNHNY and CDR2 is SVGAGI in the germline V gene (reference sequence). The CDR3 totals 12 residues. DNA of the CDR3: TGTGCCAGCAGTTACCTGTACAATGAGCAGTTCTTC. Translation gives CASSYLYNEQFF.

This clone was picked up a small number of times. This chain links TRBV11-2 with TRBJ2-5; no firm D call. This CDR3 spans 15 amino acids. Per the germline V gene, CDR1 is SGHAT and CDR2 is FQNNGV. Trimming removed 3 bases at V and 4 bases at J, with 15 bases between. CDR3 region: CASSFYGLLGETQYF. As DNA, the CDR3 is TGTGCCAGCAGCTTCTACGGATTGCTGGGAGAGACCCAGTACTTC.

This chain links TRBV11-2 with TRBJ2-1; D uncertain. V was clipped by 10 bases and J by 0 bases, with 13 bases between them. Germline V gene sequence: CDR1 SGHAT, CDR2 FQNNGV. The CDR3 runs 14 residues. The CDR3 reads CATRPGYSYNEQFF. The CDR3 nucleotides read TGTGCCACCCGCCCGGGCTACTCCTACAATGAGCAGTTCTTC.

This clone was seen a few times. CDR3 coding DNA: TGTGCCAGCAGACAGAGGGTAGATGAGCAGTTCTTC. This codes for CASRQRVDEQFF. The rearrangement uses TRBV28 and TRBJ2-1; possibly TRBD2 for D (5 bases). Germline CDR1 and CDR2: MDHEN and SYDVKM. CDR3 length equals 12 residues. Trimming took 6 bases from V and 8 from J, leaving 11 bases between them.

This clone was counted a single time. The chain couples TRBV6-6 to TRBJ2-7; 10 nucleotides agree with TRBD1. Germline CDR1 reads MNHNY; CDR2 reads SVGAGI (reference sequence). CDR3 length: 14 amino acids. V gave up 0 bases and J gave up 12 bases; unmatched junction bases: 8. CDR3: CASSYSGQGSDWYF. Written as DNA, the CDR3 is TGTGCCAGCAGTTACTCGGGACAGGGGAGTGATTGGTACTTC.

This clone was seen a handful of times. The CDR3 DNA follows: TGTGCCAGCAGGGCGGTCTGGGGGAACTATGGCTACACCTTC. Its protein product is CASRAVWGNYGYTF. The rearrangement links TRBV7-2 to TRBJ1-2, with D maybe TRBD1 (5 bases). CDR1 is SGHTA, CDR2 FQGNSA, per germline. The CDR3 is 14 residues long. V shed 6 bases and J shed 2 bases, with 13 bases lying between them. The variable domain in full, completed from reference TRBV7-2 and TRBJ1-2, reads GAGVSQSPSNKVTEKGKDVELRCDPISGHTALYWYRQSLGQGLEFLIYFQGNSAPDKSGLPSDRFSAERTGGSVSTLTIQRTQQEDSAVYLCASRAVWGNYGYTFGSGTRLTVV.

The V gene is TRBV4-3, the J gene TRBJ2-7; 7 bases map to TRBD1. CDR1 and CDR2 from the germline V gene are LGHNA and YSLEER. Unmatched junction bases numbered 12, after V lost 4 bases and J lost 3 bases. This CDR3 spans 16 amino acids. The CDR3 DNA is TGCGCCAGCAGCCTTAACCCAACAGGGGCAAGCTACGAGCAGTACTTC. It yields the protein CASSLNPTGASYEQYF.

The rearrangement uses TRBV6-5 and TRBJ2-7, with 7 bases fitting TRBD2. V shed 0 bases, J shed 7 bases, and the junction held 9 bases outside the gene matches. CDR3 length: 15 amino acids. Per germline, CDR1 MNHEY and CDR2 SVGAGI. In nucleotides, the CDR3 is TGTGCCAGCAGTTACTCTCGGCATGGCGGGAGAGAGCAGTACTTC. Residues: CASSYSRHGGREQYF.

The chain has TRBV30 and TRBJ1-2; D is ambiguous. V lost 5 bases and J lost 8, with 12 bases in between. Germline loops: CDR1 GTSNPN, CDR2 SVGIG (reference sequence). This CDR3 contains 11 residues. The DNA for the CDR3 is TGTGCCTGGGTTATGGGTGGAGGCTACACCTTC. Translation: CAWVMGGGYTF.

The chain couples TRBV6-1 to TRBJ1-5; D is unclear. This CDR3 is 15 amino acids long. Germline CDR1 is MNHNS and CDR2 is SASEGT. V shed 0 bases and J shed 2 bases, with 8 bases lying between them. The CDR3: CASSEAGVGNQPQHF. CDR3 in DNA: TGTGCCAGCAGTGAAGCCGGGGTTGGCAATCAGCCCCAGCATTTT.

This clone was recorded once. The chain combines TRBV7-3 with TRBJ1-6, with 7 bases lining up with TRBD1. Per germline, CDR1 SGHTA and CDR2 FQGTGA. This CDR3 spans 15 amino acids. V was clipped by 4 bases and J by 5 bases; unmatched bases: 5. This CDR3 is CASSSAGQNNSPLHF. CDR3 bases: TGTGCCAGCAGCTCGGCGGGACAGAATAATTCACCCCTCCACTTT.

This clone was recorded only once. V usage is TRBV5-4 and J usage is TRBJ2-5; D might be TRBD2 (6 bases). The CDR3 is 15 amino acids. Looked up from germline, CDR1 is SGHNT and CDR2 is YYREEE (reference sequence). The V and J ends lost 0 bases and 1 base respectively, with 10 bases between them. This CDR3 is CASSLATGAQETQYF. The CDR3 DNA reads TGTGCCAGCAGCTTGGCTACGGGAGCCCAAGAGACCCAGTACTTC.

J is TRBJ1-5 and V is TRBV2; D is undetermined. Germline V CDR1 and CDR2: SNHLY, FYNNEI. V was pared by 5 bases and J by 3 bases, with 11 bases between. This CDR3 region has 14 residues. The CDR3 loop reads CASSWTEVNQPQHF. CDR3 sequence (DNA): TGTGCCAGCAGTTGGACGGAGGTCAATCAGCCCCAGCATTTT.

The gene calls are TRBV10-3 and TRBJ2-7; D unresolved. The V and J ends lost 6 bases and 6 bases respectively, with 15 bases between them. The CDR3 covers 13 residues. Germline-derived CDR1 and CDR2 are ENHRY and SYGVKD. Written as DNA, the CDR3 is TGTGCCATCAGGCCAAATAAAGGGTTCGAGCAGTACTTC. This codes for CAIRPNKGFEQYF.